This T cell receptor (beta chain) was sequenced for a study of shared clonotypes between healthy human individuals. The wider study: The donor group consisted of two women and a few men, aged 18 to 49.

TCRdb's table, derived via immunoSEQ multiplex PCR, lists solely in-frame clones and lacks some. The table lists about 510,000 clones, approximately 95% of them singletons. The sequenced material came from naive CD4+ T cells sorted from blood. Noted subset: CD45RA+ positively selected. The sequence was collected from a woman in her thirties in good health.

The CDR3 DNA is TGCAGCGTTGAGGAGGGGGGCCGGGAGACCCAGTACTTC. This sequence encodes CSVEEGGRETQYF. The rearrangement links TRBV29-1 to TRBJ2-5, with D perhaps assigned TRBD1 or TRBD2 (6 bases each). This CDR3 contains 13 residues. Trimming removed 3 bases at V and 5 bases at J, with 13 bases between. Germline V gene sequence: CDR1 SQVTM, CDR2 ANQGSEA. Combining the CDR3 with reference TRBV29-1 and TRBJ2-5 gives the whole variable domain SAVISQKPSRDICQRGTSLTIQCQVDSQVTMMFWYRQQPGQSLTLIATANQGSEATYESGFVIDKFPISRPNLTFSTLTVSNMSPEDSSIYLCSVEEGGRETQYFGPGTRLLVL.